This TCR beta chain was sequenced in a study of T cell responses to AZD1222 COVID-19 vaccine. Overall study results and limits: Two doses of AZD1222 preceded a rise in Spike-specific TCR breadth and depth. At baseline, just five or six AZD1222 recipients tested seropositive.

Germline assignment: CDR1 MNHEY and CDR2 SMNVEV (reference sequence). Between the trimmed V and J ends, which lost 5 bases and 5 bases, there was a span of 8 bases. The CDR3 consists of 12 residues. This clone was detected once. Its antigen is undetermined. This sample includes further DNA sequences coding for the same CDR3. The data were produced by immunoSEQ multiplex PCR, yet TCRdb's version contains in-frame clones alone and is incomplete. The data show 70,000 to 90,000 clones, with 60% to 80% seen just once and 20% to 25% held by the top ten. This sequence originates from an adult in good health. The starting material was peripheral blood, obtained on day 0 of AZD1222 vaccination. This chain uses TRBV27 with TRBJ2-3; D is undetermined. In DNA, the CDR3 is TGTGCCAGCAGTCCAGGCTTAGATACGCAGTATTTT. It translates to CASSPGLDTQYF.